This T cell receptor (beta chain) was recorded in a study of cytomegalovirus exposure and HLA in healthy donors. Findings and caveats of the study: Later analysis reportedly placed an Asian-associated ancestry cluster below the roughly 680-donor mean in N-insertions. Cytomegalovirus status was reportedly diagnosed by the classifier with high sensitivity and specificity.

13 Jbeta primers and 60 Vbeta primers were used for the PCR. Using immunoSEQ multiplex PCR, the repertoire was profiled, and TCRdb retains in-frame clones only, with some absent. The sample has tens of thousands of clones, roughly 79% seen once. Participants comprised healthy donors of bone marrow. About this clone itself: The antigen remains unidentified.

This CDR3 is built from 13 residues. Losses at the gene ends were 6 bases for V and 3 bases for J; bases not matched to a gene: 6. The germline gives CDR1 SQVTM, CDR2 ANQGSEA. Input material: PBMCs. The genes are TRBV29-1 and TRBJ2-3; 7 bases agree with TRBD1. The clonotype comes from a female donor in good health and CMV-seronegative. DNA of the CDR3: TGCAGCGTGAGAGGGGGCAGGACAGATACGCAGTATTTT. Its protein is CSVRGGRTDTQYF.